This T cell receptor (beta chain) came from a study of cytomegalovirus exposure and HLA in healthy donors. Losses at the gene ends were 7 bases for V and 8 bases for J; bases not matched to a gene: 9. The V gene's germline CDR1 is LNHDA and CDR2 SQIVND (reference sequence). This CDR3 contains 13 residues. The PCR had 60 Vbeta and 13 Jbeta primers. Generated by immunoSEQ multiplex PCR, the TCRdb table keeps only in-frame clones and is missing some. The data contain about 100,000 clones, 60% to 80% of them singletons. This TCR derives from a woman aged 55 to 70 in good health and CMV-seropositive. Sequencing was done on a sample of PBMCs. This rearrangement joins TRBV19 to TRBJ1-2; 8 nucleotides line up with TRBD1. The CDR3 spells CASIADRAGGYTF. CDR3 DNA: TGTGCCAGTATCGCGGACAGGGCCGGGGGCTACACCTTC.